This entry lists 7 T cell receptor beta chains sequenced from one sample in a study of blood T cell repertoires in COVID-19. The method was immunoSEQ multiplex PCR; TCRdb's version includes in-frame clones alone and lacks a portion of them. The data hold about 170,000 clones, with 80% to 90% observed a single time. Specimen: peripheral blood. The source is a middle-aged man who had recovered from COVID-19.

This sequence joins TRBV4-2 and TRBJ2-1; TRBD2 agrees at 8 bases. From germline, CDR1 is LGHNA and CDR2 YNFKEQ. This CDR3 comprises 15 residues. V was pared by 4 bases and J by 15 bases, with 17 bases of the junction left unmatched. This CDR3 is CASSPAVRAGVILFF. Written as DNA, the CDR3 is TGTGCCAGCAGCCCTGCAGTGCGAGCGGGAGTTATTCTGTTCTTC.

The V and J genes are TRBV6-6 and TRBJ2-7, with TRBD2 matching 8 bases. Germline V CDR1 and CDR2: MNHNY, SVGAGI (reference sequence). The CDR3 covers 15 residues. Trimming cost V 6 bases and J 0 bases; bases outside gene matches: 7. CDR3 nucleotide sequence: TGTGCCAGCAGACAGAGCGGGGGTTACTCCTACGAGCAGTACTTC. Translated: CASRQSGGYSYEQYF.

V usage is TRBV6-5 and J usage is TRBJ1-1, with unresolved D. The CDR3 loop spans 14 amino acids. Germline V lookup: CDR1 MNHEY, CDR2 SVGAGI. Trimming left V 7 bases short and J 2 bases short, with 14 bases between. This CDR3 reads CASTTTTTNTEAFF. DNA for the CDR3: TGTGCCAGCACTACCACTACGACTAACACTGAAGCTTTCTTT.

As DNA, the CDR3 is TGTGCCAGTAGTGTGGGGAGGGGACAGGGATTGGAGACCCAGTACTTC. It yields the protein CASSVGRGQGLETQYF. This chain connects TRBV19 to TRBJ2-5; 9 nucleotides line up with TRBD1. The CDR3 loop spans 16 amino acids. Germline CDR1 LNHDA, CDR2 SQIVND (reference sequence). V gave up 5 bases and J gave up 5 bases; unmatched junction bases: 12.

The J gene is TRBJ2-7, the V gene TRBV5-6; D is undetermined. The germline gives CDR1 SGHDT, CDR2 YYEEEE. This CDR3 has 11 residues. Trimming removed 0 bases from V and 9 bases from J, with 7 bases in between. The chain's CDR3 is CASSLAGRQYF. The CDR3 DNA reads TGTGCCAGCAGCTTGGCTGGCAGGCAGTACTTC.

The chain recombines TRBV30 with TRBJ1-3, with 9 positions matching TRBD1. The V segment lost 4 bases and the J segment 2 bases; nucleotides outside the gene matches: 6. This CDR3 is 15 amino acids long. Per germline, CDR1 GTSNPN and CDR2 SVGIG (reference sequence). The CDR3 loop is CAWKDRGRPGNTIYF. In DNA form, the CDR3 reads TGTGCCTGGAAGGACAGGGGTCGCCCTGGAAACACCATATATTTT.

As DNA, the CDR3 is TGTGCCAGCAGCCCCCAACGGACAGGGGGCCCCGGGGAGCTGTTTTTT. Amino acids: CASSPQRTGGPGELFF. The chain recombines TRBV4-2 with TRBJ2-2; 11 bases are a match to TRBD1. V lost 4 bases and J lost 6; bases outside the gene matches: 7. The CDR3 extends over 16 amino acids. Germline assignment: CDR1 LGHNA and CDR2 YNFKEQ.